This T cell receptor (beta chain) was sequenced for a study of blood T cell repertoires in COVID-19. Study-level information: PBMCs, B-cell-depleted T cells, or T cells provided the cDNA or gDNA that made up the material.

CDR3 length: 15 amino acids. The V end lost 3 bases, the J end lost 7 bases, and 17 bases lay between the germline ends. Germline V gene sequence: CDR1 KGHDR, CDR2 SFDVKD. This table comes from immunoSEQ multiplex PCR, and its TCRdb copy is limited to in-frame clones, with some not included. The data show about 210,000 clones, with 88% seen just once and 1.4% to 1.5% held by the top ten. The genes are TRBV24-1 and TRBJ2-5, with D possibly being TRBD2 (6 bases). This receptor was taken from a young man with active or convalescent COVID-19. Material: peripheral blood. This CDR3 reads CATSDARGRGTTQYF. The CDR3 bases are TGTGCCACCAGTGATGCACGTGGGCGGGGTACGACCCAGTACTTC.